This T cell receptor (beta chain) emerged from a study of blood T cell repertoires in COVID-19. Whole-study context: The analysed material was cDNA or gDNA that came from T cells, B-cell-depleted T cells, or PBMCs.

Living in under 30 US areas, the participants were between 18 and 89 years of age. TCRdb keeps only in-frame clones here, not all; method: immunoSEQ multiplex PCR. The profile shows hundreds of thousands of clones, around 80% of them singletons. The TCR originated in a man aged 25-40 years with acute COVID-19. The sequencing sample was made of PBMCs or T cells enriched from blood (not recorded which).

This chain's CDR3 is CASSLAGGPGHEQFF. The CDR3 DNA reads TGCGCCAGCAGCTTAGCGGGGGGGCCGGGCCATGAGCAGTTCTTC. The chain employs TRBV5-1 and TRBJ2-1; TRBD2 agrees at 10 bases. The CDR3 contains 15 residues. The germline gives CDR1 SGHRS, CDR2 YFSETQ. Trimming took 2 bases from V and 8 from J; bases not matched to a gene: 7.